The sequence of this T cell receptor (beta chain) was determined in a study of shared clonotypes between healthy human individuals. Between the trimmed V and J ends, which lost 5 bases and 6 bases, there was a span of 17 bases. Germline lookup yields CDR1 SGHRS and CDR2 YFSETQ. The CDR3 totals 15 residues. The table came from immunoSEQ multiplex PCR; TCRdb's copy has only in-frame clones and leaves some out. The sample has almost 750,000 clones, 72% seen once. The rearrangement joins TRBV5-1 to TRBJ1-4, with D possibly TRBD1 on 5 matching bases. Sequenced material: memory CD4+ T cells sorted from blood. The subset is: CD45RA-negative fraction. The receptor was isolated from a woman aged 25-40 years in good health. CDR3 in DNA: TGCGCCAGCAGTTTCGCCGACCGGGACCATGAAAAACTGTTTTTT. Translated, it gives CASSFADRDHEKLFF.